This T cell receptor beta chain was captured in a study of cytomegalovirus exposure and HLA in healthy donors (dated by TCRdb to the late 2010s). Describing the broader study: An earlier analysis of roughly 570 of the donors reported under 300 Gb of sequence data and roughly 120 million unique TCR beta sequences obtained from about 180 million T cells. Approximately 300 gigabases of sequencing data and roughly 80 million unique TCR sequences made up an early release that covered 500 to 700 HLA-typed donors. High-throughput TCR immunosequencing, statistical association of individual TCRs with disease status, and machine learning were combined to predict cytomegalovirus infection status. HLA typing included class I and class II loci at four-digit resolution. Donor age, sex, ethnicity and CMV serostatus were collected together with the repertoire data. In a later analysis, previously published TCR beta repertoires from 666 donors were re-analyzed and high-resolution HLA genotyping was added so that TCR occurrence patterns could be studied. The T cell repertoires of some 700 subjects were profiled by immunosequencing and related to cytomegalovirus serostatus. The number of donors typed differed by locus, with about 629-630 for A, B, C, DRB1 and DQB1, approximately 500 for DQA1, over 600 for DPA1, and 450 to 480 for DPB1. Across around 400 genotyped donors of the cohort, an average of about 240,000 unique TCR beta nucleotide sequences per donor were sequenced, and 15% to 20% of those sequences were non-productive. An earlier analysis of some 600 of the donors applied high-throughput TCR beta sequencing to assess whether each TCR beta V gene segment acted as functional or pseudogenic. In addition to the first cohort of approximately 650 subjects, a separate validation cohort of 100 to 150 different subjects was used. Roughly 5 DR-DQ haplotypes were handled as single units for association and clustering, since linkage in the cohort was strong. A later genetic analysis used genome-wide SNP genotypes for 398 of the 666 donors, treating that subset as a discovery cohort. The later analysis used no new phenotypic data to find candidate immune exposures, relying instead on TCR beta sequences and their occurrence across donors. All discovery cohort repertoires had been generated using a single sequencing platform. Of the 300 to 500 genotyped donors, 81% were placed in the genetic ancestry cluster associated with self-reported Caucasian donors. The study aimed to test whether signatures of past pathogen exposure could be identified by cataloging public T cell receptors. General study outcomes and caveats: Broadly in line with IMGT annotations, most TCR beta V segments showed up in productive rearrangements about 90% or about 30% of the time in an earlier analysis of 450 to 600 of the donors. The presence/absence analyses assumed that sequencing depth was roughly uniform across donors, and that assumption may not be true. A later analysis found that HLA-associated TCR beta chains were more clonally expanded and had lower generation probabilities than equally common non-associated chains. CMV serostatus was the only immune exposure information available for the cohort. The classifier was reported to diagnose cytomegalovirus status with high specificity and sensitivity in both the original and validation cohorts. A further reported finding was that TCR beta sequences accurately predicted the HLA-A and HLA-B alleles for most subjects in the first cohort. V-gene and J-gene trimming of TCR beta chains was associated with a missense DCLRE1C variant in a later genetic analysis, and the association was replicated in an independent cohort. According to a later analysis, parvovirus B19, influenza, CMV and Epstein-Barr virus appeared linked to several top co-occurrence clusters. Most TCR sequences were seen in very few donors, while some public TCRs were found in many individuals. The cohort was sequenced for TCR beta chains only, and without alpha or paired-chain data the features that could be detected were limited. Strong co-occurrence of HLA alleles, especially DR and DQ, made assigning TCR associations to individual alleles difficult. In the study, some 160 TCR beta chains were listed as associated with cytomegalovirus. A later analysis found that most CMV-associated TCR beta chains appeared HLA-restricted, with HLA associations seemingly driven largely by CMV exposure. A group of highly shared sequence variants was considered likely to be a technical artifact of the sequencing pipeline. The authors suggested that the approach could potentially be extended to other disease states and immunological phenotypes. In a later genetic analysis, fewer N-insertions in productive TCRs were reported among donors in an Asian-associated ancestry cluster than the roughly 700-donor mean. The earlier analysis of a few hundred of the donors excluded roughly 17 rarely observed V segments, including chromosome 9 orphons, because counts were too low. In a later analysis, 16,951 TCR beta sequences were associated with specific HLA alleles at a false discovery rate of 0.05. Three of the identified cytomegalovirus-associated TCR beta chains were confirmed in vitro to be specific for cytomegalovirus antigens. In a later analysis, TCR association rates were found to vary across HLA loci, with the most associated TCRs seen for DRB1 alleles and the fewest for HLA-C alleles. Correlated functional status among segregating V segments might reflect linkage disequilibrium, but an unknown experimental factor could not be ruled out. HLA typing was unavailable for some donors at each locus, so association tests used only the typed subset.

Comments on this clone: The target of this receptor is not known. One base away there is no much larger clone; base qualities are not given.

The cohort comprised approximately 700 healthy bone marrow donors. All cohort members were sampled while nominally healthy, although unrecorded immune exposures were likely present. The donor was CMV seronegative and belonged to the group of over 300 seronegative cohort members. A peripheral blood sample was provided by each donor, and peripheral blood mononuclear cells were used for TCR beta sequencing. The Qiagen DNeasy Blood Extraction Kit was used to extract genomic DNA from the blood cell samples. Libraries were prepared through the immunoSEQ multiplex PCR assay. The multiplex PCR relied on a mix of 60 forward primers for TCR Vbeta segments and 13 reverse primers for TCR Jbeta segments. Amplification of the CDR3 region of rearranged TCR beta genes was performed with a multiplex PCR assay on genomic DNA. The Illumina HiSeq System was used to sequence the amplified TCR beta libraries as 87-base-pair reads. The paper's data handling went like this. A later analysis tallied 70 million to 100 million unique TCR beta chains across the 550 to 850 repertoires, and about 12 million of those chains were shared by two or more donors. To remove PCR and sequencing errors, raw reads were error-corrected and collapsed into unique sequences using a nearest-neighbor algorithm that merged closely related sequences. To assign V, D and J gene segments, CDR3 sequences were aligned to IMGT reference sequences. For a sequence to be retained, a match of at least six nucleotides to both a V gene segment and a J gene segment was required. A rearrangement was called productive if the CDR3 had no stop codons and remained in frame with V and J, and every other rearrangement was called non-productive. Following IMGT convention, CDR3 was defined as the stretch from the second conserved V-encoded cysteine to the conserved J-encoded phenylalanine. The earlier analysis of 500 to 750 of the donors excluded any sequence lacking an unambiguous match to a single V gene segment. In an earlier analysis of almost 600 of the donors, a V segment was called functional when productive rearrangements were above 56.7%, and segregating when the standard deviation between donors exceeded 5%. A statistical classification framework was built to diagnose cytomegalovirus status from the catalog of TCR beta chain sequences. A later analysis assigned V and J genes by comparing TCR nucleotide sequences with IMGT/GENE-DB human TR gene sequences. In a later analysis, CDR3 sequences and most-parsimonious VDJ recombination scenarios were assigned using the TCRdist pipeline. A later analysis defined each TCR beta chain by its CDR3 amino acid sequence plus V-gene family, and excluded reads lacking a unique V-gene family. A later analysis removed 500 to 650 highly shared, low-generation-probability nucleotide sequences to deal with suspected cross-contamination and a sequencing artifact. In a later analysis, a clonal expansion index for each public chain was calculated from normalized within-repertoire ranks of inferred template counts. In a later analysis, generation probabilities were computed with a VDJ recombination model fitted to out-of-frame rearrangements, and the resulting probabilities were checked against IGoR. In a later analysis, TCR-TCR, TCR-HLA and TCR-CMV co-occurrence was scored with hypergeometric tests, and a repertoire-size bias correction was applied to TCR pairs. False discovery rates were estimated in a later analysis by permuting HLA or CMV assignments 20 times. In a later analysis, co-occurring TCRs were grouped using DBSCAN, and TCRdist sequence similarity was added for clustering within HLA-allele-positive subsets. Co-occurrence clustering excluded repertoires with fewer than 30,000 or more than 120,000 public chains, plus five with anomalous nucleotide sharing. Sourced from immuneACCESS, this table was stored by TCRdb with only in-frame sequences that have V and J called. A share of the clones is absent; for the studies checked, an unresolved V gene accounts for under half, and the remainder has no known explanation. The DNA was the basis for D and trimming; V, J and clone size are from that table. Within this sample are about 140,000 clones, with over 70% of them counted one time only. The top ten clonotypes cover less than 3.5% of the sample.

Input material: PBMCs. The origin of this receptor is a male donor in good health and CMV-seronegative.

This receptor carries the CDR3 CASSGRLAGAAGANVLTF. Read as DNA, the sequence is TGTGCCAGCAGCGGACGACTAGCGGGGGCTGCTGGGGCCAACGTCCTGACTTTC. The V and J genes are TRBV7-9 and TRBJ2-6; TRBD2 aligns with 12 central bases. Sequences SEHNR (CDR1) and FQNEAQ (CDR2) are obtained from the germline V gene (reference sequence). V has 5 bases trimmed and J has 2 bases trimmed; junction bases matching no gene number 7. From cysteine to phenylalanine, the CDR3 is 18 amino acids long. Only CDR3 DNA remains: 54 bases, in frame from the first base. Joined to the reference TRBV7-9 and TRBJ2-6 proteins, this CDR3 gives the full variable domain: DTGVSQNPRHKITKRGQNVTFRCDPISEHNRLYWYRQTLGQGPEFLTYFQNEAQLEKSRLLSDRFSAERPKGSFSTLEIQRTEQGDSAMYLCASSGRLAGAAGANVLTFGAGSRLTVL.